A selection of T cell receptor beta chains follows, all from one sample in a study of human T cells and chemical hapten exposure. TCRdb redid the calling of the RACE reads with MiXCR, one entry per CDR3 protein. The sample gives some 70,000 distinct CDR3 sequences, 9.5% to 12% of which show up once; roughly 5.2% is in the top ten. The source material was whole blood, sampled in connection with sensitization to the hapten diphenylcyclopropenone (DPC). These receptors all come from a woman in her forties or fifties with alopecia areata. Some clones in this sample may be carry-over from other donors' samples. The CDR3 runs from the conserved cysteine through the conserved F or W. The D gene is left open where the match is weak. Some rows have no size entry. The others give once, few or many, or a class for an expanded clone.

TRBJ1-6 | TRBV6-6 | many | TRBD1 | CASSSPGTVKLPLHF | TGTGCCAGCAGTTCCCCCGGGACAGTCAAGTTACCCCTCCACTTT
TRBJ1-1 | TRBV6-1 | many | NA | CASAGGLFTEAFF | TGTGCCAGCGCCGGGGGTTTGTTCACTGAAGCTTTCTTT
TRBJ1-5 | TRBV15 | few | NA | CATSNPNQPQHF | TGTGCCACCAGCAATCCAAATCAGCCCCAGCATTTT
TRBJ2-5 | TRBV5-6 | few | TRBD2 | CATRTSGAETQYF | TGTGCCACGAGGACTAGCGGGGCTGAGACCCAGTACTTC
TRBJ1-4 | TRBV19 | few | TRBD1 | CASSIQGARANEKLFF | TGTGCCAGTAGTATTCAGGGGGCGCGGGCTAATGAAAAACTGTTTTTT
TRBJ2-3 | TRBV7-6 | many | TRBD2 | CASSLSPAGVDTQYF | TGTGCCAGCAGCTTATCCCCAGCGGGAGTCGATACGCAGTATTTT
TRBJ2-1 | TRBV28 | few | NA | CASSIVGPLGNEQFF | TGTGCCAGCAGTATTGTCGGGCCCCTTGGCAATGAGCAGTTCTTC
TRBJ2-1 | TRBV18 | few | NA | CASSTLGEQFF | TGTGCCAGCTCAACGCTAGGGGAGCAGTTCTTC
TRBJ1-3 | TRBV11-2 | few | NA | CASSLTRAGNTIYF | TGTGCCAGCAGCTTAACGAGAGCTGGAAACACCATATATTTT
TRBJ2-7 | TRBV12-3/TRBV12-4 | few | TRBD2 | CASSLRRGVSYEQYF | TGTGCCAGCAGTTTACGGCGGGGGGTATCCTACGAGCAGTACTTC
TRBJ1-6 | TRBV7-8 | NA | NA | CASSLGFGIFGDSPLHF | TGTGCCAGCAGCTTAGGGTTCGGTATCTTTGGAGATTCACCCCTCCACTTT
TRBJ1-5 | TRBV28 | few | TRBD1 | CASSRYGQGGNQPQHF | TGTGCCAGCAGTCGTTATGGACAGGGTGGCAATCAGCCCCAGCATTTT
TRBJ2-7 | TRBV29-1 | many | NA | CSVVQVDKEYF | TGCAGCGTCGTACAGGTGGATAAGGAGTACTTC
TRBJ2-2 | TRBV3-1 | many | NA | CASSQALVAGSSAGELFF | TGTGCCAGCAGCCAAGCCCTTGTGGCGGGGTCATCGGCCGGGGAGCTGTTTTTT
TRBJ2-7 | TRBV20-1 | NA | NA | CSATSGGYEQYF | TGCAGTGCTACGTCCGGGGGCTACGAGCAGTACTTC
TRBJ2-1 | TRBV12-3/TRBV12-4 | NA | NA | CASSLILNTEQFF | TGTGCCAGCAGTCTCATCTTAAACACCGAGCAGTTCTTC
TRBJ2-2 | TRBV20-1 | many | NA | CSARAGRRGTGELFF | TGCAGTGCTAGAGCTGGACGGAGGGGGACCGGGGAGCTGTTTTTT
TRBJ1-2 | TRBV28 | NA | TRBD1 | CASRTGGWKGYTF | TGTGCCAGCAGGACAGGGGGATGGAAAGGCTACACCTTC
TRBJ1-2 | TRBV14 | many | NA | CASSRGGQLYGYTF | TGTGCCAGCAGCCGAGGAGGGCAGCTCTATGGCTACACCTTC